This T cell receptor beta chain is from a study of tumor-infiltrating lymphocytes in primary liver carcinoma. Study context: Tumor staging was T1-T3 N0M0; sizes spanned 4.2 to 10 cm across.

From germline, CDR1 is MDHEN and CDR2 SYDVKM. This CDR3 has 16 amino acids. Making TCR beta cDNA involved roughly 0.55 ug total RNA and a constant-region primer. Slightly modified ARM-PCR, run as three nested multiplex PCR rounds, produced the TCR beta libraries. Both of the initial two PCR rounds ran for about 11 cycles and employed TRBV1-TRBV30 forward primers alongside a C-beta reverse primer. Each CDR3 protein is one row after TCRdb ran MiXCR on the multiplex PCR reads. The table lists fewer than 40,000 distinct CDR3 sequences, 60% to 80% of them singletons. In regard to this clonotype: Its ends do not fully match the called genes, so a read error is possible.

DNA and RNA were both co-extracted from approximately 20-30 mg of bulk tissue that had not been sorted. Sequenced sample: liver tumor tissue from sampling region 3. Regarding subset: tumor region T3, left-lateral pole. The clonotype was recovered from a woman between 25 and 40 years old with primary liver carcinoma and hepatitis B virus infection. This sequence joins TRBV28 and TRBJ1-5; perhaps TRBD1 as D (6 bases). The CDR3 region is CASSVARGRDDQSQHF. CDR3 bases: TGTGCCAGCAGCGTGGCCCGGGGGCGCGACGATCAGTCCCAGCATTTT.